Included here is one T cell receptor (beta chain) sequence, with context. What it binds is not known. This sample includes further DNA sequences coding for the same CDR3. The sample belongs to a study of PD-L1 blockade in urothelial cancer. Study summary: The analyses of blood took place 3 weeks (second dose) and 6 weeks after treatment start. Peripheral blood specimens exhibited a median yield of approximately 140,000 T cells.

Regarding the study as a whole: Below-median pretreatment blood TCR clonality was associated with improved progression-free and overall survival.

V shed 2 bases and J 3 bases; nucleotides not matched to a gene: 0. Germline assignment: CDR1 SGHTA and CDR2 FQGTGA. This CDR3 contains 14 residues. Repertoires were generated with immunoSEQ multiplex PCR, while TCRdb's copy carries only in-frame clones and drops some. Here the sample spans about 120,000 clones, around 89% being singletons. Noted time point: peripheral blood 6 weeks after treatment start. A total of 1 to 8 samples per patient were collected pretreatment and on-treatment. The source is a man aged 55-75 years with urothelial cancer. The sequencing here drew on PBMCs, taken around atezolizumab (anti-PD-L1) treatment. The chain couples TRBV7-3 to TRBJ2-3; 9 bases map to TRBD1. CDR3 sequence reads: CASSLGTGTDTQYF. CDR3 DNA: TGTGCCAGCAGCTTAGGGACAGGGACAGATACGCAGTATTTT.